Listed here is a single T cell receptor beta chain. The sample carries other DNA sequences with the same CDR3. This entry belongs to a study of blood T cell repertoires in COVID-19. Study context: The origin of the acute and convalescent COVID-19 samples was the United States, Italy and Spain.

V was clipped by 1 base and J by 1 base, with 11 bases between them. CDR1 is SGHRS and CDR2 is YFSETQ in the germline V gene. This CDR3 contains 15 residues. Sequencing was performed with immunoSEQ multiplex PCR; in TCRdb, only in-frame clones are kept and a portion is missing. Of approximately 240,000 clones listed, less than 85% are singletons. The material sequenced was peripheral blood. This TCR came from a woman older than 75 with active or convalescent COVID-19. This chain links TRBV5-1 with TRBJ1-1, with a possible D match to TRBD1 (5 bases). The CDR3 protein is CASSLYQGSNTEAFF. CDR3 DNA sequence: TGCGCCAGCAGCTTGTATCAGGGCTCGAACACTGAAGCTTTCTTT.